A selection of T cell receptor beta chains follows, all from one sample in a study of monozygotic twins with inflammatory bowel disease. TCRdb reprocessed the 5' RACE reads, with one entry per CDR3 protein and no DNA. This table lists 350,000 to 500,000 distinct CDR3 sequences. The sample comprised blood. The origin of the receptors is a human donor with ulcerative colitis or Crohn's disease, or a healthy co-twin of an affected twin (not recorded which). The CDR3 runs from the conserved cysteine through the conserved F or W.

TRBV12-3/TRBV12-4	TRBJ1-5	CASSSSPLNGPQHF
TRBV20-1	TRBJ2-1	CSARPPITYNEQFF
TRBV29-1	TRBJ2-1	CSVVGTSGSRGSYNEQFF
TRBV6-6	TRBJ2-3	CASSWGLGTDTQYF
TRBV18	TRBJ2-1	CASSVGDEQFF
TRBV12-3/TRBV12-4	TRBJ1-5	CASSRRDSGAPQHF
TRBV9	TRBJ2-7	CASSVIIGGEQYF
TRBV11-2	TRBJ1-1	CASRLVLNTEAFF
TRBV6-2/TRBV6-3	TRBJ2-7	CASSYFLERYEQYF
TRBV11-1	TRBJ2-2	CASSLRVGGLAGGSTGELFF
TRBV5-1	TRBJ2-6	CASSLDGANVLTF
TRBV29-1	TRBJ2-1	CSGGQSSYNEQFF
TRBV20-1	TRBJ1-1	CSAAQDTEAFF
TRBV2	TRBJ1-2	CASSGDRDGYTF
TRBV15	TRBJ2-3	CATALGTSGTTDTQYF
TRBV20-1	TRBJ2-1	CSAPSVGRQFF
TRBV5-1	TRBJ1-2	CASSTGTGGLGYTF
TRBV15	TRBJ1-1	CATSRDRGGSEAFF
TRBV5-5	TRBJ2-1	CASSLSTDYNEQFF
TRBV27	TRBJ2-3	CASSFFITDTQYF
TRBV20-1	TRBJ1-1	CSALGTGTEAFF
TRBV20-1	TRBJ1-6	CSATNVGAGGNSPLHF
TRBV6-5	TRBJ1-4	CASSSTALGHTNEKLFF
TRBV20-1	TRBJ2-7	CSVRTSGEQYF
TRBV20-1	TRBJ2-3	CSASDGGRGRDTQYF
TRBV12-5	TRBJ2-1	CASGRLLNEQFF
TRBV15	TRBJ1-2	CATSRDGGGGYTF
TRBV20-1	TRBJ1-5	CSAVTGNQPQHF
TRBV10-2	TRBJ2-5	CASSDSGLAGGQETQYF
TRBV12-3/TRBV12-4	TRBJ2-1	CASSSGLAPDRYEQFF
TRBV4-1	TRBJ2-7	CASSQEPISDYEQYF
TRBV7-2	TRBJ2-1	CASSPGLENGEQFF
TRBV20-1	TRBJ1-2	CSAAPPLPHGYTF
TRBV29-1	TRBJ2-5	CSVETGQSQETQYF
TRBV7-2	TRBJ2-7	CASSLSGTSVYEQYF
TRBV7-9	TRBJ2-3	CASSPPTSGGADTQYF
TRBV5-1	TRBJ2-3	CASSLEYTTDTQYF
TRBV20-1	TRBJ2-7	CSASSGGISYEQYF
TRBV5-1	TRBJ2-5	CASSSARETYF
TRBV28	TRBJ1-5	CASSLRVAGIRQPQHF
TRBV18	TRBJ1-2	CASSHPGGAGGYTF
TRBV20-1	TRBJ2-1	CSARPLAGGVSEGFF
TRBV20-1	TRBJ1-4	CSAPQGWGRANEKLFF
TRBV10-2	TRBJ2-1	CASSAGGPGNEQFF
TRBV10-3	TRBJ2-5	CAIMGPQETQYF
TRBV15	TRBJ2-3	CATSPRSRPSTDTQYF
TRBV7-2	TRBJ1-6	CASTPGTNSPLHF
TRBV20-1	TRBJ1-1	CSGSENTEAFF
TRBV6-1	TRBJ2-2	CASGGAGGSGELFF